The 13 T cell receptor beta chains presented below share a single source sample, sequenced in a study of tumor-infiltrating lymphocytes in primary liver carcinoma. DNA and RNA were both co-extracted from 20-30 mg of bulk tissue that had not been sorted. Reverse transcription of approximately 500 ng total RNA with a constant-region primer produced TCR beta cDNA. Three nested multiplex PCR rounds, a slightly modified ARM-PCR, produced the libraries for TCR beta. For roughly 11 cycles apiece, the opening two PCR rounds ran with TRBV1-TRBV30 forward primers and a C-beta reverse primer. TCRdb reprocessed the multiplex PCR reads via MiXCR and lists one record per CDR3 protein. The sample includes approximately 100,000 distinct CDR3 sequences, approximately 70% seen only once; the top ten take 10% to 15%. Sample: liver tumor tissue from sampling region 2. The subset here: tumor region T2, inferior pole. All receptors derive from a woman in her sixties with primary liver carcinoma and hepatitis B virus infection.

The gene calls are TRBV4-2 and TRBJ2-7, with unresolved D. V was trimmed by 9 bases and J by 7 bases, leaving 19 bases between them. CDR3 length: 13 amino acids. Germline V lookup: CDR1 LGHNA, CDR2 YNFKEQ. CDR3 amino acids: CARRPRLLYEQYF. DNA of the CDR3: TGTGCCAGAAGGCCCCGTTTACTCTATGAGCAGTACTTC.

The V call is TRBV2, the J call TRBJ1-6; weak D call: TRBD1 (6 bases). CDR1 is SNHLY and CDR2 is FYNNEI in the germline V gene. The V gene lost 5 bases and the J gene lost 9 bases, with 14 bases spanning the gap. This CDR3 region has 14 residues. CDR3 in amino acids: CASSTGRGGSPLHF. DNA for the CDR3: TGTGCCAGCAGTACGGGCCGAGGGGGTTCACCCCTCCACTTT.

A word on this clonotype: A much larger clone is a single base away; this may be a read error. This sequence joins TRBV30 and TRBJ1-2; D is uncertain. CDR1 is GTSNPN and CDR2 is SVGIG in the germline V gene (reference sequence). The CDR3 covers 15 residues. The CDR3 DNA reads as TGTGCCTGGAGCCCAAAGACCCAATTTTTCTATGACTACACCTTC. Translated: CAWSPKTQFFYDYTF.

This clonotype has ten or more counts. The V call is TRBV12-3 or TRBV12-4, the J call TRBJ2-7; 7 positions match TRBD2. The CDR3 has 15 residues. V dropped 0 bases and J dropped 3; count of bases not matched to a gene: 5. DNA of the CDR3: TGTGCCAGCAGTTTAGCGACGGGAGGCCTCTACGAGCAGTACTTC. Its translation is CASSLATGGLYEQYF.

The V call is TRBV29-1, the J call TRBJ1-2; no clear D gene. The germline V and J ends were trimmed by 7 bases and 10 bases, with 16 bases remaining between them. The germline CDR1 and CDR2 sequences are SQVTM and ANQGSEA. CDR3 length equals 11 residues. CDR3 sequence (DNA): TGCAGCGCTGAGGAGTGGGATGACTACACCTTC. Protein product: CSAEEWDDYTF.

The CDR3 here is CASHASRSRARKATAFF. In nucleotides, the CDR3 is TGTGCCAGCCATGCTAGTAGGAGCAGGGCGAGGAAGGCTACAGCTTTCTTT. The V gene is TRBV12-3 or TRBV12-4, the J gene TRBJ1-1, with D perhaps TRBD1 (5 bases). Trimming cost V 8 bases and J 10 bases, with 32 bases left between them. The CDR3 sequence is 17 residues long.

This clonotype was picked up a small number of times. This may stem from a read error, because a much larger clone lies one nucleotide away. V and J are TRBV6-5 and TRBJ1-5; 8 nucleotides match TRBD1. This CDR3 comprises 15 residues. CDR1 MNHEY and CDR2 SVGAGI come from the germline V gene. V gave up 8 bases and J gave up 6 bases; unmatched junction bases: 12. CDR3 bases: TGTGCCAGCGGCCAAAGACAGGGGAGTCGTCAGCCCCAGCATTTT. Translating gives CASGQRQGSRQPQHF.

As to this clonotype: No conserved phenylalanine or tryptophan ends this CDR3, so it is likely a read error. The DNA is left out, because the CDR3 cannot be placed on it with certainty; the CDR3 is given as TCRdb lists it. The V call is TRBV30, the J call TRBJ2-1; no DNA check was done on the table's D call, TRBD2. The germline CDR1 and CDR2 sequences are GTSNPN and SVGIG (reference sequence). The CDR3 has 13 amino acids, counting both end residues. CDR3 amino acids: CAWAPGGRAEQSV.

The sample holds many counts of this clonotype. The gene calls are TRBV5-1 and TRBJ2-3; 9 nucleotides agree with TRBD2. Germline trimming cut 0 bases from V and 11 bases from J; bases unmatched to any gene: 7. The CDR3 runs 14 residues. Per germline, CDR1 SGHRS and CDR2 YFSETQ. CDR3: CASSLEGGRARQYF. The CDR3, as DNA: TGCGCCAGCAGCTTGGAAGGCGGGAGGGCCAGGCAGTATTTT.

A word on this clonotype: The conserved phenylalanine or tryptophan is not found at the CDR3 terminus, so this likely reflects a read error. The rearrangement links TRBV28 to TRBJ2-3; D unresolved. The germline V gene has CDR1 MDHEN and CDR2 SYDVKM. Trimming took off 3 bases at V and 2 bases at J, with 15 bases between the two ends. This CDR3 has 16 amino acids. Here the CDR3 DNA reads TGTGCCAGCAGTTTGTCTGGAGACACTTTCACAGATACGCAGTATTCT. Translated, it gives CASSLSGDTFTDTQYS.

The table lists this clonotype with a count of one. At one end the junction does not follow the germline gene, possibly because of a read error. This chain joins TRBV5-1 and TRBJ2-7, with 7 bases fitting TRBD2. Germline values: CDR1 SGHRS, CDR2 YFSETQ. The CDR3 contains 13 residues. Written as DNA, the CDR3 is TGCGCCAGTAGCTTCTCAGCGGGACGCGAGCAGTACTTC. Its protein product is CASSFSAGREQYF. Together with reference TRBV5-1 and TRBJ2-7, the CDR3 gives the full variable domain: KAGVTQTPRYLIKTRGQQVTLSCSPISGHRSVSWYQQTPGQGLQFLFEYFSETQRNKGNFPGRFSGRQFSNSRSEMNVSTLELGDSALYLCASSFSAGREQYFGPGTRLTVT.

This clonotype was recorded many times. V is TRBV12-3 or TRBV12-4 and J is TRBJ2-7; 7 bases fit TRBD2. Unmatched junction bases numbered 8, after V lost 5 bases and J lost 4 bases. The CDR3 consists of 14 residues. CDR3 amino acids: CASSPGLVGYEQYF. The CDR3 DNA follows: TGTGCCAGCAGTCCCGGACTAGTAGGATACGAGCAGTACTTC.

This sequence joins TRBV29-1 and TRBJ1-2; TRBD1 might be the D (5 bases). The CDR3 covers 14 residues. Trimming took off 6 bases at V and 9 bases at J, with 23 bases between the two ends. CDR1 and CDR2 from the germline V gene are SQVTM and ANQGSEA. The CDR3 spells CSVALGTGARCYTF. CDR3 DNA: TGCAGCGTAGCCCTGGGGACGGGCGCTCGCTGCTACACCTTC.